A selection of T cell receptor beta chains follows, all from one sample in a study of regulatory T cells in long-lasting Graves disease. TCRdb re-called the multiplex PCR reads with MiXCR, one entry per CDR3 protein. The sample consists of 300,000 to 400,000 distinct CDR3 sequences, 16% of them appearing once. These data are also associated with another study on T cells in Graves' hyperthyroidism and ophthalmopathy.

The sample in question was peripheral blood mononuclear cells (PBMCs), obtained at new diagnosis, from a patient treated with antithyroid drugs. Every receptor here comes from a man in his forties or fifties with Graves disease. The conserved cysteine and the conserved F or W are not part of the CDR3 here. Fields, in order: D gene, V gene, J gene, CDR3 protein. A D gene is named only where the DNA matches it firmly.

TRBD2	TRBV6-2/TRBV6-3	TRBJ2-7	ASSYSPLGLAGASYEQY
-	TRBV11-2	TRBJ2-3	ASSLALGRTDTQY
-	TRBV20-1	TRBJ2-5	SARDPTTKETQY
TRBD2	TRBV3-1	TRBJ2-7	ASSPLGTSGAYEQY
-	TRBV29-1	TRBJ2-5	SAKVTGAGPETQY
TRBD1	TRBV6-2/TRBV6-3	TRBJ1-1	ASSRDRVRAF
-	TRBV6-2/TRBV6-3	TRBJ2-2	ASSYEGGGTGELF
TRBD1	TRBV28	TRBJ1-5	ASGTTGFEQPQH
-	TRBV18	TRBJ2-6	ASSPGHIPVVLT
TRBD2	TRBV12-3/TRBV12-4	TRBJ2-6	ASSFALAGAAGANVLT
TRBD1	TRBV27	TRBJ2-7	ASSLGTGQAYEQY
-	TRBV4-2	TRBJ2-2	ASSQVGGQNTGELF
TRBD2	TRBV4-1	TRBJ2-7	ASSQDGLAGTYGFYEQY
TRBD1	TRBV9	TRBJ1-1	ASSVEARGGEAF
-	TRBV3-1	TRBJ2-5	ASSHRDFQETQY
-	TRBV11-3	TRBJ2-1	ASSFRQGEVNEQF